This TCR beta chain was identified during a study of CD8+CD57+ T cells in acquired aplastic anemia. Overall study context: Sorting CD4+ and CD8+ cells gave DNA averaging approximately 3 ug. Study-level results: CD8+ Simpson's diversity in patients was not significantly different from that in controls. Approximately 27 CD8+ CDR3 sequences occurred in both the patients and the controls.

Regarding this clonotype: Antigen unknown.

Those patients picked for sequencing had displayed CD8+CD57+ cell expansion on flow cytometry. When blood sampling took place, the patients had received no therapy. Genomic DNA templated the TCR beta VDJ and CDR3 profiling. In TCRdb, the reads were re-called with MiXCR into one record per CDR3 protein. The sample holds about 180,000 distinct CDR3 sequences, around 50% seen once. CDR1 and CDR2 from the germline V gene are SNHLY and FYNNEI. The CDR3 covers 14 residues. Trimming removed 11 bases from V and 8 bases from J; junction bases left unmatched: 17. This clonotype was obtained from a human donor with aplastic anemia. The chain has TRBV2 and TRBJ1-2, with TRBD1 identical over 7 bases. Sequences were obtained from sorted CD4+, CD8+, or CD8+CD57+ T cells (not recorded which) from PBMCs. The CDR3 loop reads CAGKAPQGLGGYTF. CDR3 DNA sequence: TGTGCCGGCAAGGCCCCACAGGGGTTGGGAGGCTACACCTTC.